This T cell receptor (beta chain) was identified during a study of regulatory T cells in long-lasting Graves disease (dated by TCRdb to the early 2020s). In the study overall: Persistent Graves' disease meant more than 5 years of antithyroid drug treatment with TSH receptor autoantibodies that stayed positive. The study was registered as a clinical trial and conducted in China. Antithyroid drugs had been taken for 8.5 to 12 years on average by persistent Graves' disease patients in the clinical cohort. This study used TCR sequencing and RNA sequencing of peripheral blood to compare persistent Graves' disease patients against newly diagnosed Graves' disease patients. A total of approximately 35 samples were covered by TCR sequencing, comprising approximately 13 persistent and around 20 newly diagnosed Graves' disease patients. Summary of the overall study and its limitations: Sequencing and analysis were restricted to the TCR beta chain. Patients with persistent disease shared more public clonotypes (fewer than 3,000) than newly diagnosed patients did (approximately 1,000). Persistent disease showed preferential use of TRBV28, TRBJ1-2 and TRBJ2-5, whereas newly diagnosed disease favored TRBV20-1 and TRBJ2-1. The authors noted that the small sample size was a limitation that may lower accuracy. Compared with newly diagnosed patients, patients with persistent Graves' disease had lower TCR Shannon entropy and fewer highly expanded clones, which suggests clonal expansion. Only peripheral blood was studied, because thyroid tissue, the primary lesion, was inaccessible.

The intended sense of this specimen's time point label: persistent/refractory GD, antithyroid drugs over 5 years with positive TRAb. For both TCR sequencing and RNA sequencing, RNA was extracted from PBMCs using TRIzol. The diagnosis of Graves' disease followed American Thyroid Association guidelines. The patients came from an endocrinology department in Xi'an, China. Each patient gave around 9 milliliters of peripheral blood, collected in an EDTA anticoagulant tube. Ficoll Paque Plus density gradient separation was used to isolate PBMCs, and no additional T cell sorting was done. An Agilent 2100 Bioanalyzer and agarose gel were used to assess RNA quality, and a NanoDrop 2000 was used to measure RNA concentration. The CDR3 runs 13 residues from the cysteine to the phenylalanine. Left in the record is the CDR3 DNA by itself, 39 bases read in frame from the first base. The germline V gene gives CDR1 as SGHTA and CDR2 as FQGTGA. Trimming removed 6 bases from V and 2 bases from J, leaving 9 bases between the germline ends.

Preparation of the library involved multiplex PCR. TCRdb names Illumina HiSeq 4000 as the instrument used. iRepertoire HTBI primers and Arm-PCR amplification of CDR3 regions were used to construct TCR beta libraries. Gel purification was performed on PCR products prior to sequencing. The paper's processing steps were these. Gene usage analysis of CDR3 amino acid clonotypes used the approximately 62 TRBV and about 13 TRBJ segments found across samples. Filtered high-quality paired reads were merged into contigs using COPE and FqMerger. BLAST was used to align contigs to the IMGT TRBV, TRBD and TRBJ reference genes, and CDR3 was defined following IMGT. Highly expanded clones were defined as clonotypes with a frequency above 0.1%. Shannon entropy served as the measure of repertoire diversity, while the Gini coefficient captured V-J evenness. Public clonotypes were defined as clonotypes shared by more than one individual. TCRdb took the public reads, trimmed them with fastp at Q25, ran MiXCR for clone calling and kept in-frame beta chains. Each CDR3 protein gets just one entry, which takes the most common genes and DNA from the rows behind it. What appears here as the V and J calls and clone size reflects TCRdb's work, not the paper's. The sample profile shows 300,000 or so distinct CDR3 sequences; about 19% of them were found once. In total, the top ten clones hold just under 30% of the sample.

This clonotype occurred a few times. The target of this receptor is not known. Base qualities are not recorded, but no much larger clone differs from it by a single base. The chain is made from TRBV7-3 and TRBJ2-3, with the D assignment possibly TRBD1 or TRBD2, given 5 matching bases for each. The specimen comprised peripheral blood mononuclear cells (PBMCs), sampled when the disease was refractory, from a patient treated with antithyroid drugs. The TCR was taken from a female donor with Graves disease. Here the CDR3 is given as CASSMGVTDTQYF. In nucleotide form, the sequence is TGTGCCAGCAGTATGGGGGTCACAGATACGCAGTATTTT.